This T cell receptor (beta chain) was recovered during a study of PD-1 blockade in classical Hodgkin lymphoma. Study results and limitations: By C4D1 there was a significant rise in CD4+ TCR diversity but not in CD8+ TCR diversity.

About this clone: The antigen is unknown.

Each patient's relapse followed autologous stem cell transplantation, and brentuximab vedotin exposure varied. Libraries were prepared by immunoSEQ multiplex PCR; TCRdb keeps only in-frame clonotypes and omits some of them. The table lists 66,000 or so clones, 71% of them singletons. This material consisted of peripheral blood mononuclear cells (PBMCs), taken before the second cycle of nivolumab. This TCR was sampled from a human donor with classical Hodgkin lymphoma.

This chain's CDR3 is CASSLGEGHTRNQPQHF. As DNA, the CDR3 is TGTGCCAGCAGCTTAGGGGAGGGACACACCCGCAATCAGCCCCAGCATTTT. The V call is TRBV11-2, the J call TRBJ1-5; a weak D match, TRBD1 (6 bases). V gave up 1 base and J gave up 2 bases, with 15 bases separating them. The CDR3 contains 17 residues. Per the germline V gene, CDR1 is SGHAT and CDR2 is FQNNGV.